Sequencing of this T cell receptor beta chain was carried out in a study of shared clonotypes between healthy human individuals (dated by TCRdb to the early 2020s). At the level of the whole study: Three men and two women, aged 18 to 49 years, made up the cohort. The study deeply sequenced blood TCR repertoires of five healthy adults to estimate repertoire size and the extent of clonotype sharing between individuals. Leukapheresis yielded between about 0.9 and 8.9 billion PBMCs per donor. To increase sequencing depth and limit assay-specific biases, different laboratories used diverse techniques to prepare libraries and sequence TCR repertoires. Per donor, three plates each were used for CD4 naive and CD4 memory, two for CD8 naive, and one for CD8 memory.

Using the deep immunoSEQ assay, multiplex PCR amplified TCR CDR3 regions from genomic DNA. Extracted genomic DNA from each cell subset was distributed evenly across all wells of several immunoSEQ 96-well plates, and each plate was treated as a replicate. For sorted subsets, each replicate PCR was loaded with 200 ng genomic DNA, equivalent to about 30,000 T cell genomes. Purified libraries were quantified with a Qubit 3.0 fluorometer, sized on a Bioanalyzer 2100, and re-quantified with the KAPA Library Quantification kit. Each immunoSEQ 96-well plate was sequenced on its own single-read 150-cycle Illumina NextSeq 550 flow cell. As for the original processing: Because the immunoSEQ output included only junctional sequences and no quality scores, the filtering could not be the same as the filtering used for full-length reads. Sequences were annotated with PyIR, a Python wrapper for IgBLAST v1.9, using IMGT germline references to assign V/J genes and CDR3. Reads were removed for weak V/J assignments (E-value above 1e-6), missing CDR3, stop codons, out-of-frame junctions, or ambiguous translated residues. V3J clonotypes were defined by identical inferred V gene, J gene, and CDR3 amino acid sequence. Percentage overlap between repertoires was calculated by dividing the number of shared unique clonotypes by the size of the smaller repertoire. Richness of each repertoire was evaluated using RTK rarefaction, the Chao1 estimator, and Recon v2.1 estimates of unobserved clonotypes. For all TCRbeta clonotypes obtained by the gDNA method from a few donors, generation probabilities were computed with OLGA. The source is immuneACCESS, and TCRdb retained only in-frame sequences with V and J called. Part of the clones is not carried over; for the studies checked, unresolved V genes explain less than half of this, and the remainder is unexplained. The V and J calls and clone size were taken over from that table, and D and trimming were inferred from the DNA. The sample table records about 870,000 clones; around 92% of these occur just once. The biggest ten clones account for around 24% of the sample.

The CDR3 numbers 13 residues from cysteine through phenylalanine. Only the CDR3 DNA is retained, 39 bases long and in frame from the first base. Ends trimmed: V by 4 bases, J by 6 bases; bases unmatched to a gene: 6. CDR1 and CDR2 are read off the germline V gene as SGHVS and FQNEAQ. CD8 naive samples were obtained by positive selection for CCR7 among CD45RO-negative cells, yielding a CD45RA+CCR7+ population from which TemRA cells were excluded. The donors were healthy, HIV-negative adults with no recently reported acute infections or vaccinations. Every donor was a Caucasian adult living in Nashville, Tennessee, USA. Blood was collected by leukapheresis, and PBMCs were isolated by Ficoll-Histopaque density gradient centrifugation and then cryopreserved in liquid nitrogen vapor phase. Analytical flow cytometry was used to check the purity and quantity of every magnetically sorted T cell population. Genomic DNA was isolated from each sorted fraction and quantified by UV absorbance on a Nanodrop 2000c.

With respect to this clone: The antigen this receptor binds is unknown. No base-level quality is on record; no much larger clone is a single base apart.

General conclusions and limits of the study: Because the study included a small number of donors, the genetic and exposure-history diversity represented was limited. Estimated clonotype richness was generally larger for naive than for memory subsets. Rarefaction of sorted-subset datasets indicated incomplete sequencing despite the large sequencing depth. Compared with non-shared clonotypes, clonotypes shared by all four sorted-subset donors had higher generation probabilities. Pairwise subsampling indicated that sequencing depth was expected to affect the degree of clonotype sharing among donors. Sampling was restricted to blood, and TCR repertoires in tissues likely differ from the TCR repertoires found in blood. When a handful of donors were compared, the shared fraction of clonotypes was about 5% for naive CD4, about 4% for naive CD8, about 2.5% for memory CD4, and around 0.4% for memory CD8.

The rearrangement combines TRBV7-8 with TRBJ2-7, with 7 bases aligning to TRBD2. What was sequenced was naive CD8+ T cells sorted from blood. According to the study, the label for this sample's cell subset or site signals: CD45RA+CCR7+. The clonotype originates from a man younger than 45 in good health. The DNA reads TGTGCCAGCAGCTCCCGACCGGGAGGCGAGCAGTACTTC. Its protein product is CASSSRPGGEQYF.